This T cell receptor beta chain was found in a study of blood T cell repertoires in COVID-19. Study at large: Specimens from acute and convalescent COVID-19 originated in the United States, Italy and Spain.

Clones were sequenced by immunoSEQ multiplex PCR, and TCRdb holds only the in-frame ones, with some missing. The sample shows tens of thousands of clones, approximately 91% of them seen only once. Sequenced: peripheral blood. This sequence was found in a man aged 45-65 years with acute or convalescent COVID-19.

This chain's CDR3 is CSAASGRGKSYNEQFF. CDR3 nucleotide sequence: TGCAGCGCAGCTAGCGGGAGGGGGAAGTCCTACAATGAGCAGTTCTTC. The J gene is TRBJ2-1, the V gene TRBV29-1; 12 bases map to TRBD2. The germline CDR1 and CDR2 sequences are SQVTM and ANQGSEA. The CDR3 is 16 residues long. The V segment lost 7 bases and the J segment 1 base; nucleotides outside the gene matches: 8.